These 2 T cell receptor beta chains share one sample of origin, sequenced in a study of response to subunit inactivated influenza vaccine. TCRdb re-called the RT-PCR reads with MiXCR, one entry per CDR3 protein. Of more than 250,000 distinct CDR3 sequences in the sample, about a fifth were seen once. Sequences were derived from PBMCs from blood, sampled about 20 months after vaccination. These TCRs come from a man between 50 and 75 years old who received an inactivated influenza vaccine.

V usage is TRBV7-9 and J usage is TRBJ1-2; TRBD1 aligns across 10 bases. Losses at the gene ends were 4 bases for V and 4 bases for J; bases not matched to a gene: 3. The CDR3 spans 14 residues. CDR1 and CDR2 from the germline V gene are SEHNR and FQNEAQ (reference sequence). This chain's CDR3 is CASSSGQGGYGYTF. The DNA for the CDR3 is TGTGCCAGCAGCTCCGGACAGGGGGGCTATGGCTACACCTTC.

The rearrangement joins TRBV5-1 to TRBJ2-1, with 8 bases fitting TRBD1. CDR3 size: 14 residues. Trimming at V came to 4 bases and at J to 5 bases, leaving 5 bases not matched to a gene. The germline gives CDR1 SGHRS, CDR2 YFSETQ. The DNA for the CDR3 is TGCGCCAGCAGCGGGGGACAGGCCCACAATGAGCAGTTCTTC. Protein: CASSGGQAHNEQFF.